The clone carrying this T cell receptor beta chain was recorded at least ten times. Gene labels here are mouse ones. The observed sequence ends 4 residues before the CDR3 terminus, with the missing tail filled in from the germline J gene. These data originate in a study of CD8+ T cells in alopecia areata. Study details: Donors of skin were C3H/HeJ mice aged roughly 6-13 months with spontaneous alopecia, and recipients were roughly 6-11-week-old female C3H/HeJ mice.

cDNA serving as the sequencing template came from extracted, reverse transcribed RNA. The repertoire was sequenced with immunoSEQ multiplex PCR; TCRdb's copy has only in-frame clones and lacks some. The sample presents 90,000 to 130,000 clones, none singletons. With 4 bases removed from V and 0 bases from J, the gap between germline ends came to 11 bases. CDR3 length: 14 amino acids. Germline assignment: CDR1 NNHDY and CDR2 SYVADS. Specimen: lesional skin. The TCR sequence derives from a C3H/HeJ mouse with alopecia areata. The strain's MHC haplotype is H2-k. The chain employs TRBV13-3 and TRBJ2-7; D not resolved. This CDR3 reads CASSPFDNSYEQYF. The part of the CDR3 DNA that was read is TGTGCCAGCAGTCCCTTTGACAACTCCTAT.